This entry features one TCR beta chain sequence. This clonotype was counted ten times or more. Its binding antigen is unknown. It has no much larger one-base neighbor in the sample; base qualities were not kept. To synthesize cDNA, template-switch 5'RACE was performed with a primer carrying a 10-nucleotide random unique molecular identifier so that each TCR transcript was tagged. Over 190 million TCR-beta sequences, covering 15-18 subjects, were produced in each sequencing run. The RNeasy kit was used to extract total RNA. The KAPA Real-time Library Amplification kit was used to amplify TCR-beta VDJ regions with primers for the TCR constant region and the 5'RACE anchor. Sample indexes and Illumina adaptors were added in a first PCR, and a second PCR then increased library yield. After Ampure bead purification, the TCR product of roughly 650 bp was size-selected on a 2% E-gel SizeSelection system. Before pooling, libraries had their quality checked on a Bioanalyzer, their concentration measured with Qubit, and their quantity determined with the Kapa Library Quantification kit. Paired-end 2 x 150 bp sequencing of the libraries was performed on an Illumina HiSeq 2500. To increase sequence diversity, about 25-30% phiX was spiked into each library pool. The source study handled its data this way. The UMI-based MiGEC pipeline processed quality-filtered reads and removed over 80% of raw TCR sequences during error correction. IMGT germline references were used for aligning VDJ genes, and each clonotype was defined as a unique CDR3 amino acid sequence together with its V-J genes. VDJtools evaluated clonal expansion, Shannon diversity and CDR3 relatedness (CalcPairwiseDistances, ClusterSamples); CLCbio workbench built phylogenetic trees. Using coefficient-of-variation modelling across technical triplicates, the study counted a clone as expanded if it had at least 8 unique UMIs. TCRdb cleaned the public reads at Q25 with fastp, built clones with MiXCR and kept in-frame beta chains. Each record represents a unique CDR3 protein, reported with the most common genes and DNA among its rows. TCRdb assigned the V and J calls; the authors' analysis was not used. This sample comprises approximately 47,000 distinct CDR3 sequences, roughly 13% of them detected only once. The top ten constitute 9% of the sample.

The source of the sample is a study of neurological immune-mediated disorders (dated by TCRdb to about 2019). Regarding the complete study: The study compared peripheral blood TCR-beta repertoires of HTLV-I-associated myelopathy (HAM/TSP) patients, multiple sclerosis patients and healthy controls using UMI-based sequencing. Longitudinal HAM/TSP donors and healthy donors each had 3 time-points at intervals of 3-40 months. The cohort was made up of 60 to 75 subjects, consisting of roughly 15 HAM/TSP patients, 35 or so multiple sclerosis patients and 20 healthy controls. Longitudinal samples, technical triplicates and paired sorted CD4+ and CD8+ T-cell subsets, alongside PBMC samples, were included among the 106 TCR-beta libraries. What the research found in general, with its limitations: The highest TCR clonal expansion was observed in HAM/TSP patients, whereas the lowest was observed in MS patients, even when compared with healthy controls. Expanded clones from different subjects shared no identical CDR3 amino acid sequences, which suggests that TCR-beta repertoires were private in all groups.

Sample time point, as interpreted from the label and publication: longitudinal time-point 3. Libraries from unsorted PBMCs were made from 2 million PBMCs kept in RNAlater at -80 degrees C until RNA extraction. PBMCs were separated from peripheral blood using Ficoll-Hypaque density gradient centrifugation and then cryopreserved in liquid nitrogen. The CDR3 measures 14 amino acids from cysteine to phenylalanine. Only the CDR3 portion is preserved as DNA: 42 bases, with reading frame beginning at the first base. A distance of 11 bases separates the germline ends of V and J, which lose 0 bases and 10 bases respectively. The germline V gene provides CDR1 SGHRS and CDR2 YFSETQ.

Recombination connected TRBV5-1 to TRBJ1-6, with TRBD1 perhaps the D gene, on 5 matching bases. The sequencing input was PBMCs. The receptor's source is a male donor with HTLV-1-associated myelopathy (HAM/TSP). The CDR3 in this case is CASSLGWGASPLHF. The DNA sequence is TGCGCCAGCAGCTTGGGTTGGGGCGCGTCACCCCTCCACTTT.